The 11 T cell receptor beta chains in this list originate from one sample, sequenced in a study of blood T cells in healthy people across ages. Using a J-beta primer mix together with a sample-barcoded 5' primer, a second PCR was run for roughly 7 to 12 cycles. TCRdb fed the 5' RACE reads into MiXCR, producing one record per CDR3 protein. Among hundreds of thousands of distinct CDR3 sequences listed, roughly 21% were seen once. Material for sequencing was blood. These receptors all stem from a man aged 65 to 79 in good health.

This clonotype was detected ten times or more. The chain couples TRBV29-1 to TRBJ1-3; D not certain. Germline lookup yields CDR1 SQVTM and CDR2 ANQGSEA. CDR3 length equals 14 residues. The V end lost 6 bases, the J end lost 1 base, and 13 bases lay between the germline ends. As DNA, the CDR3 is TGCAGCGTAGGCAGTATGATGTCTGGAAACACCATATATTTT. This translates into CSVGSMMSGNTIYF.

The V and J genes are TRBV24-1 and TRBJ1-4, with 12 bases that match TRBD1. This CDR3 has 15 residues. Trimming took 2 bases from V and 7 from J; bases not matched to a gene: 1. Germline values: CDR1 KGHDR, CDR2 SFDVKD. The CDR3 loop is CATSDSGQGAEKLFF. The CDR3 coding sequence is TGTGCCACCAGTGATTCGGGACAGGGGGCTGAAAAACTGTTTTTT.

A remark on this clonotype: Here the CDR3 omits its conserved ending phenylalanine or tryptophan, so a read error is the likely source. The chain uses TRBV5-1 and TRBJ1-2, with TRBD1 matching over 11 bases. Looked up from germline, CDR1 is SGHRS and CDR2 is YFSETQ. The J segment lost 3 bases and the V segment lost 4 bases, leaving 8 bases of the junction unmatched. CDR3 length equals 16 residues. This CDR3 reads CASSLRPGQGDYGYTL. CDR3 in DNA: TGCGCCAGCAGCCTCCGACCGGGACAGGGGGACTATGGCTACACCCTC.

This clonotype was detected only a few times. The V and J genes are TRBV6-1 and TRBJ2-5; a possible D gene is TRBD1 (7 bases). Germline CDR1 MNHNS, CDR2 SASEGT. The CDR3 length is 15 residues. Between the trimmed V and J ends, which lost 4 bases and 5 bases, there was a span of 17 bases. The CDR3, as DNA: TGTGCCAGCAGTGTGGCAGGGGGGTTATCGGAGACCCAGTACTTC. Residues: CASSVAGGLSETQYF.

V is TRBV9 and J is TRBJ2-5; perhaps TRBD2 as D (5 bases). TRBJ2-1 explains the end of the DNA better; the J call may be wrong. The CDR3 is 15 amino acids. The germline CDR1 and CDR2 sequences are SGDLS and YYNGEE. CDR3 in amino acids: CASSDSGDSYNEQFF. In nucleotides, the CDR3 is TGTGCCAGCAGCGACAGCGGAGACTCCTACAATGAGCAGTTCTTC.

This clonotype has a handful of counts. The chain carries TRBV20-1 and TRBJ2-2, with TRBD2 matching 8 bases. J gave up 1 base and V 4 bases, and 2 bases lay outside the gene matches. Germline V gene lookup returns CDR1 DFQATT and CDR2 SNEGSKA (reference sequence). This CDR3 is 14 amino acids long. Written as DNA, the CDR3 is TGCAGTGCTACCCGGGGGGGGAACACCGGGGAGCTGTTTTTT. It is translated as CSATRGGNTGELFF.

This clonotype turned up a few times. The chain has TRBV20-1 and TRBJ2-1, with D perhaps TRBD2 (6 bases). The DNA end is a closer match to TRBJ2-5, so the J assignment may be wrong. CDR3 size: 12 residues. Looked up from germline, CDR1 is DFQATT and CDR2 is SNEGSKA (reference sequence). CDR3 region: CSANFDRESQYF. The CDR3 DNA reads TGCAGTGCCAACTTCGACCGGGAGTCCCAGTACTTC.

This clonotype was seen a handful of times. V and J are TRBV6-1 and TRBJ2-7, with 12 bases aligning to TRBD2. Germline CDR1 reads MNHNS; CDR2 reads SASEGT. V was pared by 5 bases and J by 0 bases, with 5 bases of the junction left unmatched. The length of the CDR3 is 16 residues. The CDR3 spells CASSKRTSGASYEQYF. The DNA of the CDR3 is TGTGCCAGCAGTAAGAGGACTAGCGGGGCCTCCTACGAGCAGTACTTC.

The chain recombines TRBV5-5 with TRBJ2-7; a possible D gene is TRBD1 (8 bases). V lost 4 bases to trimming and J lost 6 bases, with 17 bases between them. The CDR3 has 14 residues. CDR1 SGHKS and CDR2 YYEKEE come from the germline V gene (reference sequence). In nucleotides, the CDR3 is TGTGCCAGCAGCAGCGGGACAGGCACATCCGAGCAGTACTTC. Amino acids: CASSSGTGTSEQYF.

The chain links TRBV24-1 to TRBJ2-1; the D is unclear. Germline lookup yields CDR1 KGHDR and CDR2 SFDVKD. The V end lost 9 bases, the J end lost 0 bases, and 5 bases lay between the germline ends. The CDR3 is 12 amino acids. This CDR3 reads CATRGSYNEQFF. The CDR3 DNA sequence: TGTGCCACCCGTGGCTCCTACAATGAGCAGTTCTTC.

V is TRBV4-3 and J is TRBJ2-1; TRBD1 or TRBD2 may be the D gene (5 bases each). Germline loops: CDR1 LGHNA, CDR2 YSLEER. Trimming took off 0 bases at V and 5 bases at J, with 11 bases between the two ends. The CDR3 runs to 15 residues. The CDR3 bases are TGCGCCAGCAGCCAAGATTGGGGGAGTAACAATGAGCAGTTCTTC. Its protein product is CASSQDWGSNNEQFF.